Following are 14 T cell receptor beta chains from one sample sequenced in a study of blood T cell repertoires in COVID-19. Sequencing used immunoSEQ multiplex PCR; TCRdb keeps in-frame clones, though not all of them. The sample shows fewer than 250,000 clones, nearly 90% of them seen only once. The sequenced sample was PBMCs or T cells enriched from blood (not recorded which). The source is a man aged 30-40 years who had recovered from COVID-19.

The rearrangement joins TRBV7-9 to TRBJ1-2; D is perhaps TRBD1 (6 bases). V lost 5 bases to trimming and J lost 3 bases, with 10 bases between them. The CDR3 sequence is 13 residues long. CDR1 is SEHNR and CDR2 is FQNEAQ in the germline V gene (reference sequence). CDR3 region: CASSPDSHYGYTF. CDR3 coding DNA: TGTGCCAGCAGCCCGGACAGCCACTATGGCTACACCTTC.

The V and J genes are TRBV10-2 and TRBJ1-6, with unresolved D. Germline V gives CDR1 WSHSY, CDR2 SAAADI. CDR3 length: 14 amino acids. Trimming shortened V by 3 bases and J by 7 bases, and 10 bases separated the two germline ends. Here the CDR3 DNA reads TGCGCCAGCAGTGACGAGGGTGGCAATTCACCCCTCCACTTT. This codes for CASSDEGGNSPLHF.

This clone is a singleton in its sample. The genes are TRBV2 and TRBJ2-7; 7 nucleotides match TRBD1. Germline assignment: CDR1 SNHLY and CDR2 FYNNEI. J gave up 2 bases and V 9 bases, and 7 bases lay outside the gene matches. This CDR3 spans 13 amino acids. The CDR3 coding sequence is TGTGCCAGGGGCAAGGGACAGACCTACGAGCAGTACTTC. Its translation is CARGKGQTYEQYF.

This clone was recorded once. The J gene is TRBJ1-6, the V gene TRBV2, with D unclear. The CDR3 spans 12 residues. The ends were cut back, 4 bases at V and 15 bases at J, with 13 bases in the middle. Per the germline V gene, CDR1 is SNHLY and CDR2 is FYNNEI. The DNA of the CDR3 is TGTGCCAGCAGTGTCCTAGGAGGCTTCCTCCACTTT. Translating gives CASSVLGGFLHF.

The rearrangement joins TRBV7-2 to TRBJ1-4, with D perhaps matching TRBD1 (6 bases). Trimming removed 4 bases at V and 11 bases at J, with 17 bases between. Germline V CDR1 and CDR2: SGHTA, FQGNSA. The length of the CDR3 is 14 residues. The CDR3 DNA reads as TGTGCCAGCAGCTCGGAAAACAGGGTTGAGAAACTGTTTTTT. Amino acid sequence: CASSSENRVEKLFF.

CDR3: CASSYDSGDARGTQYF. Written as DNA, the CDR3 is TGTGCCAGCAGCTATGATTCAGGGGACGCCCGCGGGACCCAGTACTTC. The chain couples TRBV7-9 to TRBJ2-5, with a tentative D call TRBD1 (6 bases). V was cut by 4 bases and J by 7 bases, with 22 bases left in between. This CDR3 has 16 amino acids. Germline CDR1 reads SEHNR; CDR2 reads FQNEAQ (reference sequence).

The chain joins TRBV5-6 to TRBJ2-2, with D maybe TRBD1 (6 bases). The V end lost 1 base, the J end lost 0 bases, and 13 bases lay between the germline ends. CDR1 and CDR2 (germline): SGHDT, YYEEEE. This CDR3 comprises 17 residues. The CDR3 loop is CASSLLTGQPNTGELFF. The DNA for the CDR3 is TGTGCCAGCAGCTTGTTGACGGGACAACCGAACACCGGGGAGCTGTTTTTT.

The CDR3 DNA reads TGTGCCAGCAGCGTTCTGGGGAGCTCTGGAAACACCATATATTTT. Its protein is CASSVLGSSGNTIYF. V is TRBV9 and J is TRBJ1-3; D not certain. The germline V gene encodes CDR1 SGDLS and CDR2 YYNGEE. V dropped 2 bases and J dropped 0 bases, with 9 bases sitting between them. This CDR3 contains 15 residues.

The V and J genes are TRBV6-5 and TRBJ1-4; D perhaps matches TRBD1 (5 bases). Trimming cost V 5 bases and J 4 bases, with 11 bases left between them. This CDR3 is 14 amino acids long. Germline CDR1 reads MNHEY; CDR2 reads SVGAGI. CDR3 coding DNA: TGTGCCAGCAGTACAGGAGGGGTTAATGAAAAACTGTTTTTT. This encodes CASSTGGVNEKLFF.

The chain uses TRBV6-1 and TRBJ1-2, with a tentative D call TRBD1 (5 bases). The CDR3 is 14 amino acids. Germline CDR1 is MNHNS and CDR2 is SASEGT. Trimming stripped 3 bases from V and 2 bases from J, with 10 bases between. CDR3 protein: CASSDPAGNYGYTF. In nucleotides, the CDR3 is TGTGCCAGCAGTGATCCGGCAGGGAACTATGGCTACACCTTC.

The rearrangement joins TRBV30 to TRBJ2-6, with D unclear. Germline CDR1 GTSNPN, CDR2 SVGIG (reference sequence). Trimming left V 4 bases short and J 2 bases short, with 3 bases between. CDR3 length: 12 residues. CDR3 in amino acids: CAWTPGANVLTF. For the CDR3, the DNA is TGTGCCTGGACTCCTGGGGCCAACGTCCTGACTTTC.

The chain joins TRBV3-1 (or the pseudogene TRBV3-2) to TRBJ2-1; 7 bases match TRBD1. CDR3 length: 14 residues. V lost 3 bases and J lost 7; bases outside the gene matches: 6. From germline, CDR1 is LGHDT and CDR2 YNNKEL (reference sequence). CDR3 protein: CASSHREGANEQFF. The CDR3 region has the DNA TGTGCCAGCAGCCATCGCGAGGGGGCAAATGAGCAGTTCTTC.

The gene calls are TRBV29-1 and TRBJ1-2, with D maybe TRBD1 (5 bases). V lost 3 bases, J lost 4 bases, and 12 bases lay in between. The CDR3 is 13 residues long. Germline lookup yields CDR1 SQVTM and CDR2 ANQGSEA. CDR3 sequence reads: CSVDTRVGYGYTF. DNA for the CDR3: TGCAGCGTTGACACCAGGGTGGGCTATGGCTACACCTTC.

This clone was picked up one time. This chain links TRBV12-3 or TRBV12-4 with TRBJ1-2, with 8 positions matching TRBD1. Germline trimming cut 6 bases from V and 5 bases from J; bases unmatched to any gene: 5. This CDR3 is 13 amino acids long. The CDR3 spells CASRIQGEYGYTF. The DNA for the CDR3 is TGTGCCAGCAGGATACAGGGGGAGTATGGCTACACCTTC.